These 2 T cell receptor beta chains were all obtained from the same sample, sequenced in a study of T cell responses to AZD1222 COVID-19 vaccine. Clones were sequenced by immunoSEQ multiplex PCR, and TCRdb holds only the in-frame ones, with some missing. The sample lists 65,000 to 70,000 clones, 80% to 90% occurring once. The sequences come from peripheral blood, collected on day 0 of AZD1222 vaccination. These receptors originate from an adult in good health.

A few counts support this clone. The chain has TRBV27 and TRBJ1-1; no clear D gene. The CDR3 is 13 amino acids. CDR1 MNHEY and CDR2 SMNVEV come from the germline V gene (reference sequence). Trimming took off 5 bases at V and 5 bases at J, with 12 bases between the two ends. This CDR3 is CASSVAVGTEAFF. CDR3 DNA: TGTGCCAGCAGTGTGGCAGTGGGGACTGAAGCTTTCTTT.

The chain links TRBV7-2 to TRBJ2-7; TRBD2 matches 8 bases. The CDR3 covers 14 residues. V trimming: 4 bases; J trimming: 2 bases; junction bases outside the gene matches: 4. Germline CDR1 and CDR2: SGHTA and FQGNSA. For the CDR3, the DNA is TGTGCCAGCAGCTCCGGACTAGCCCCCTACGAGCAGTACTTC. Translation gives CASSSGLAPYEQYF.